A selection of T cell receptor beta chains follows, all from one sample in a study of T cell responses to AZD1222 COVID-19 vaccine. Method: immunoSEQ multiplex PCR; TCRdb's copy keeps in-frame clones and lacks some. This table has fewer than 120,000 clones, under 95% appearing once. The specimen comprised peripheral blood, sampled on day 0 of AZD1222 vaccination. The source of these receptors is an adult in good health. The CDR3 runs from the conserved cysteine through the conserved F or W. A D gene is named only where the DNA matches it firmly. Where a row states a size, it is once, few, many or the class of an expanded clone; other rows omit it.

J gene	D gene	clone size	V gene	CDR3 protein	CDR3 DNA
TRBJ1-2	-	once	TRBV4-1	CASSQDANYGYTF	TGCGCCAGCAGCCAAGATGCTAACTATGGCTACACCTTC
TRBJ1-3	-	-	TRBV7-9	CASSLERGVSGNTIYF	TGTGCCAGCAGCTTAGAAAGAGGGGTCTCTGGAAACACCATATATTTT
TRBJ2-5	-	-	TRBV29-1	CSVEEGQETQYF	TGCAGCGTTGAAGAGGGTCAAGAGACCCAGTACTTC
TRBJ2-7	-	few	TRBV10-3	CAISESSQAAYEQYF	TGTGCCATCAGTGAGTCGAGTCAGGCTGCCTACGAGCAGTACTTC
TRBJ2-2	-	-	TRBV6-5	CASSLLTGELFF	TGTGCCAGCAGCCTCCTCACCGGGGAGCTGTTTTTT
TRBJ2-3	-	-	TRBV2	CASSLTRADTQYF	TGTGCCAGCAGTCTAACCCGGGCAGATACGCAGTATTTT
TRBJ1-6	-	-	TRBV30	CAWSPTYNSPLHF	TGTGCCTGGAGCCCCACCTATAATTCACCCCTCCACTTT
TRBJ2-7	-	-	TRBV7-2	CASSLETGSSYEQYF	TGTGCCAGCAGCCTCGAGACAGGAAGCTCCTACGAGCAGTACTTC
TRBJ1-2	-	-	TRBV5-6	CASSTGHHYGYTF	TGTGCCAGCAGCACGGGACACCACTATGGCTACACCTTC
TRBJ1-2	-	once	TRBV14	CASSHPGRNGYTF	TGTGCCAGCAGCCATCCTGGACGCAATGGCTACACCTTC
TRBJ2-6	-	-	TRBV28	CASSPRSGANVLTF	TGTGCCAGCAGCCCCCGGTCTGGGGCCAACGTCCTGACTTTC
TRBJ1-2	-	-	TRBV19	CASSPQGYGYTF	TGTGCCAGTAGTCCACAGGGCTATGGCTACACCTTC
TRBJ1-1	-	-	TRBV7-9	CASSLDGAEAFF	TGTGCCAGCAGCTTAGATGGGGCTGAAGCTTTCTTT
TRBJ1-2	-	-	TRBV7-9	CASSLDWTHGYTF	TGTGCCAGCAGCTTAGACTGGACCCATGGCTACACCTTC
TRBJ1-5	-	-	TRBV27	CASSPTQGEFGQPQHF	TGTGCCAGCAGTCCCACCCAGGGCGAGTTTGGTCAGCCCCAGCATTTT
TRBJ2-7	TRBD2	-	TRBV6-6	CASSLVSGGSYEQYF	TGTGCCAGCAGTCTAGTTAGCGGGGGCTCCTACGAGCAGTACTTC
TRBJ1-4	TRBD1	-	TRBV18	CASSSGQGISEKLFF	TGTGCCAGCTCATCGGGACAGGGGATTAGTGAAAAACTGTTTTTT
TRBJ2-7	-	few	TRBV7-2	CASSLVGHSYEQYF	TGTGCCAGCAGCTTAGTGGGACACTCCTACGAGCAGTACTTC
TRBJ2-4	-	-	TRBV5-1	CASKGGNIQYF	TGCGCCAGCAAAGGGGGGAACATTCAGTACTTC
TRBJ2-2	TRBD2	-	TRBV6-2/TRBV6-3	CASSSGTSTGELFF	TGTGCCAGCAGTTCCGGGACTAGCACCGGGGAGCTGTTTTTT
TRBJ1-3	TRBD1	-	TRBV30	CAWSLPGQGFSGNTIYF	TGTGCCTGGAGTCTCCCGGGACAGGGGTTCTCTGGAAACACCATATATTTT
TRBJ2-7	TRBD2	-	TRBV4-1	CASSQSGAGTYEQYF	TGCGCCAGCAGCCAAAGCGGGGCAGGAACCTACGAGCAGTACTTC
TRBJ2-7	-	-	TRBV12-3/TRBV12-4	CASSLGNEQYF	TGTGCCAGCAGTTTAGGTAACGAGCAGTACTTC
TRBJ1-1	-	-	TRBV2	CASSGQGNTEAFF	TGTGCCAGCAGTGGCCAGGGGAACACTGAAGCTTTCTTT
TRBJ1-2	-	-	TRBV28	CASTILQGPPHYGYTF	TGTGCCAGCACAATATTACAGGGCCCGCCCCACTATGGCTACACCTTC
TRBJ1-2	-	-	TRBV12-3/TRBV12-4	CASSQPNYGYTF	TGTGCCAGCAGCCAACCCAACTATGGCTACACCTTC
TRBJ1-1	-	-	TRBV6-4	CASRQGLNTEAFF	TGTGCCAGCAGGCAGGGGTTGAACACTGAAGCTTTCTTT
TRBJ2-1	-	-	TRBV7-2	CASSLAFGGMNEQFF	TGTGCCAGCAGCTTAGCTTTTGGGGGGATGAATGAGCAGTTCTTC
TRBJ2-7	-	once	TRBV5-1	CASSWTTSAYEQYF	TGCGCCAGCAGCTGGACGACAAGCGCCTACGAGCAGTACTTC
TRBJ2-7	-	-	TRBV6-1	CATSDPGQGAYEQYF	TGTGCCACGAGTGATCCGGGACAAGGAGCCTACGAGCAGTACTTC
TRBJ1-3	TRBD1	-	TRBV7-9	CASSGWDSPSGNTIYF	TGTGCCAGCAGCGGATGGGACAGTCCCTCTGGAAACACCATATATTTT
TRBJ1-1	-	-	TRBV5-1	CASRVGGTGNTEAFF	TGCGCCAGCAGGGTGGGGGGCACGGGGAACACTGAAGCTTTCTTT
TRBJ2-6	-	once	TRBV19	CASSIDRGAGANVLTF	TGTGCCAGTAGTATAGATAGAGGTGCTGGGGCCAACGTCCTGACTTTC
TRBJ2-3	TRBD1	-	TRBV5-1	CASSLRDRGHTQYF	TGCGCCAGCAGCCTCCGGGACAGGGGGCATACGCAGTATTTT
TRBJ1-1	-	-	TRBV12-3/TRBV12-4	CASSLGRETEAFF	TGTGCCAGCAGTTTGGGCAGGGAAACTGAAGCTTTCTTT
TRBJ1-4	TRBD1	once	TRBV28	CASSNRGRVEKLFF	TGTGCCAGCAGTAACAGGGGGCGGGTTGAAAAACTGTTTTTT
TRBJ1-4	-	-	TRBV19	CASSVAGQRHKLFF	TGTGCCAGTAGTGTGGCGGGACAACGCCACAAACTGTTTTTT
TRBJ1-5	TRBD1	-	TRBV2	CASNGGGGYSNQPQHF	TGTGCCAGCAATGGGGGAGGGGGCTATAGCAATCAGCCCCAGCATTTT
TRBJ2-3	-	-	TRBV4-2	CASSQDTADALSTDTQYF	TGTGCCAGCAGCCAAGATACGGCGGACGCGTTGAGCACAGATACGCAGTATTTT
TRBJ1-1	-	few	TRBV7-2	CASSPGPGSEAFF	TGTGCCAGCAGCCCAGGCCCGGGGTCCGAAGCTTTCTTT
TRBJ1-1	-	-	TRBV9	CASSVVGRTEAFF	TGTGCCAGCAGCGTAGTGGGGCGGACTGAAGCTTTCTTT
TRBJ1-5	-	-	TRBV7-6	CASSLGPSQRNQPQHF	TGTGCCAGCAGCCTCGGACCCTCCCAGAGGAATCAGCCCCAGCATTTT
TRBJ2-5	TRBD2	few	TRBV5-4	CASSFSGGPETQYF	TGTGCCAGCAGCTTTAGCGGGGGCCCAGAGACCCAGTACTTC
TRBJ2-5	-	-	TRBV7-6	CASSLQSRGGQETQYF	TGTGCCAGCAGCTTACAGTCGAGAGGGGGCCAAGAGACCCAGTACTTC
TRBJ2-3	-	-	TRBV29-1	CSASDRRGNTDTQYF	TGCAGCGCCTCTGACAGGAGAGGCAACACAGATACGCAGTATTTT
TRBJ1-5	-	-	TRBV21-1	CASSSETGGARIIHQPQHF	TGTGCCAGCAGCAGTGAGACAGGGGGCGCCCGGATAATACATCAGCCCCAGCATTTT